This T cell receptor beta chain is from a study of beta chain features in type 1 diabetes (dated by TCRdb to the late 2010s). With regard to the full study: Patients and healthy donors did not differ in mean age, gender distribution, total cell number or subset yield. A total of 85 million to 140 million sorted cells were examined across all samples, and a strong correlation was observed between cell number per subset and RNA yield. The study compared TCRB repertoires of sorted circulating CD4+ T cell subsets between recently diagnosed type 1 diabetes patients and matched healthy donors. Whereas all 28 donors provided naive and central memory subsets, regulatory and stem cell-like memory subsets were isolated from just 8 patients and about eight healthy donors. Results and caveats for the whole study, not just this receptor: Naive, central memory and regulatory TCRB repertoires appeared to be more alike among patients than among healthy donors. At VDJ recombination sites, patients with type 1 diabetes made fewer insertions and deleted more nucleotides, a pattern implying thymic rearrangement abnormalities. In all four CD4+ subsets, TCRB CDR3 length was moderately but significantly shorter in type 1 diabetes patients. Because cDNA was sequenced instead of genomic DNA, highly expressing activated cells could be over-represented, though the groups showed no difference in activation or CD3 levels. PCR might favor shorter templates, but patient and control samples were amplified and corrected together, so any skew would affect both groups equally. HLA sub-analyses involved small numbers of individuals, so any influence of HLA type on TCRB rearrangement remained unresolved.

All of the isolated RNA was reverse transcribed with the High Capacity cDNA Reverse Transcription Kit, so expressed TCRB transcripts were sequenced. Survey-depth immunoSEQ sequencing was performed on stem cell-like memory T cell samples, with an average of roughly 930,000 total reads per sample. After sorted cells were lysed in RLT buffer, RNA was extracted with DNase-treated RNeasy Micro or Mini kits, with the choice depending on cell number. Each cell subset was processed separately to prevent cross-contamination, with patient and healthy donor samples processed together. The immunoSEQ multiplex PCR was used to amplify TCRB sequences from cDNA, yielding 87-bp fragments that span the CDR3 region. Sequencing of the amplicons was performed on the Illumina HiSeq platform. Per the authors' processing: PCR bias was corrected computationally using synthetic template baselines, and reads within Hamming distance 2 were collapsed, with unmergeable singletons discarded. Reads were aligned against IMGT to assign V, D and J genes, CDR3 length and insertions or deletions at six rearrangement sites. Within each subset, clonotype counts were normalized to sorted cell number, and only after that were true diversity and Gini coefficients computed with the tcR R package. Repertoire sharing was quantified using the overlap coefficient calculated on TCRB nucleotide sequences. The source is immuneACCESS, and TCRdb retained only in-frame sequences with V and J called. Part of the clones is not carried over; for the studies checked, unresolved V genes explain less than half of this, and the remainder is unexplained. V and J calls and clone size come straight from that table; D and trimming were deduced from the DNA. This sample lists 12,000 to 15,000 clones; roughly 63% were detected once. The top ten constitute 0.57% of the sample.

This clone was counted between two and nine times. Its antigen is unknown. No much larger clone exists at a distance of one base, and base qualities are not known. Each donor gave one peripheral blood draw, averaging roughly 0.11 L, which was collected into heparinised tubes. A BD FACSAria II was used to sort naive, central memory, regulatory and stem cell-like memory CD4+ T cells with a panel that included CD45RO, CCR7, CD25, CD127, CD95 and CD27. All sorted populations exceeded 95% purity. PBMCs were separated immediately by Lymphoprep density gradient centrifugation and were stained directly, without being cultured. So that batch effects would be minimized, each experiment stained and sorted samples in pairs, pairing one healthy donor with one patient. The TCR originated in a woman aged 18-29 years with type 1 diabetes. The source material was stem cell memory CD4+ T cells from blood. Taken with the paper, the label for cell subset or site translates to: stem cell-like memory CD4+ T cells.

In nucleotide form, the sequence is TGTGCCAGTAGTATAGGAGCGGGGATGAACACTGAAGCTTTCTTT. Its translation reads: CASSIGAGMNTEAFF. The rearranged chain carries TRBV19 and TRBJ1-1, with the D segment identity uncertain. From the cysteine through the phenylalanine, the CDR3 covers 15 amino acids. The DNA shown is the 45-base CDR3, in frame from base 1. CDR1 and CDR2 are read off the germline V gene (reference sequence) as LNHDA and SQIVND. The germline ends are 9 bases apart after V is trimmed by 1 base and J by 0 bases.